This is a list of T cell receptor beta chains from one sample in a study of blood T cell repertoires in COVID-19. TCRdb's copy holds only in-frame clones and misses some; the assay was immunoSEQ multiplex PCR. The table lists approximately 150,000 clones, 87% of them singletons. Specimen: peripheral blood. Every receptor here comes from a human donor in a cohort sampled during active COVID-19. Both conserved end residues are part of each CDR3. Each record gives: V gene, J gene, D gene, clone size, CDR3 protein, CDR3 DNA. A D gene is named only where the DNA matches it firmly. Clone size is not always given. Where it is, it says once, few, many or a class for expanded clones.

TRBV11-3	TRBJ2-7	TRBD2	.	CASSIYVQLAGNPYEQYF	TGTGCCAGCAGCATATACGTTCAACTAGCGGGAAACCCCTACGAGCAGTACTTC
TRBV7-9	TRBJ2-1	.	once	CASSLGDYRTYEQFF	TGTGCCAGCAGCTTAGGAGACTACCGAACTTATGAGCAGTTCTTC
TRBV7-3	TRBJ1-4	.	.	CASSFGGEGEKLFF	TGTGCCAGCAGCTTCGGGGGGGAGGGTGAAAAACTGTTTTTT
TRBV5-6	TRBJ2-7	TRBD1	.	CASNQQGVSYEQYF	TGTGCCAGCAACCAACAGGGGGTCTCCTACGAGCAGTACTTC
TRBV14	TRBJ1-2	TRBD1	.	CASSPGTGGFGYTF	TGTGCCAGCAGCCCAGGGACAGGGGGTTTTGGCTACACCTTC
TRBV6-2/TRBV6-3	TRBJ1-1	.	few	CASSSMIGGNTEAFF	TGTGCCAGCAGTTCTATGATCGGGGGGAACACTGAAGCTTTCTTT
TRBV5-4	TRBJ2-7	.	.	CASSLGEPGEQYF	TGTGCCAGCAGCTTAGGAGAGCCGGGGGAGCAGTACTTC
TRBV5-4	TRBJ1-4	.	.	CASSLDPDSNEKLFF	TGTGCCAGCAGCTTGGACCCAGACTCTAATGAAAAACTGTTTTTT
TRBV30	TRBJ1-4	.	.	CAWSSGTQDAELFF	TGTGCCTGGAGTTCCGGGACTCAGGATGCGGAACTGTTTTTT
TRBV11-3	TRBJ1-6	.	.	CASWGGTANSPLHF	TGTGCCAGCTGGGGGGGGACCGCCAATTCACCCCTCCACTTT
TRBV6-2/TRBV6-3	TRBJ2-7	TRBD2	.	CASSYSGLAKEQYF	TGTGCCAGCAGTTACTCGGGACTAGCAAAAGAGCAGTACTTC
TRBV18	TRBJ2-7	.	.	CASSPRQGLTYEQYF	TGTGCCAGCTCACCACGGCAGGGACTCACCTACGAGCAGTACTTC
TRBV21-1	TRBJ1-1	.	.	CASSNPDRDRGLNTEAFF	TGTGCCAGCAGCAACCCAGACCGGGACAGGGGGTTGAACACTGAAGCTTTCTTT
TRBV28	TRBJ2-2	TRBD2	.	CASTGWRGEGTGELFF	TGTGCCAGCACGGGGTGGCGGGGGGAAGGCACCGGGGAGCTGTTTTTT
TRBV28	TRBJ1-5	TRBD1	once	CASRPTTGVQPQHF	TGTGCCAGCAGGCCAACAACAGGGGTTCAGCCCCAGCATTTT
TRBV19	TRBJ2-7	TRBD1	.	CASSWTGQPYEQYF	TGTGCCAGTAGTTGGACAGGGCAACCCTACGAGCAGTACTTC
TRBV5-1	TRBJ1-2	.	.	CASSPGQSRMYGYTF	TGCGCCAGCAGCCCCGGACAGTCCAGGATGTATGGCTACACCTTC
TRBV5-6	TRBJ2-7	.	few	CASSLVAGPRVEQYF	TGTGCCAGCAGCTTGGTGGCGGGGCCCCGGGTGGAGCAGTACTTC
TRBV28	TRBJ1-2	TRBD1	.	CASSFGDRVPSYTF	TGTGCCAGCAGTTTCGGCGACAGGGTCCCGAGCTACACCTTC
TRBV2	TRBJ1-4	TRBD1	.	CASSDRTGTKGEKLFF	TGTGCCAGCAGTGATCGGACAGGGACTAAGGGGGAAAAACTGTTTTTT
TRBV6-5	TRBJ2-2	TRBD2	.	CAGRGGQANTGELFF	TGTGCCGGACGGGGGGGCCAAGCAAACACCGGGGAGCTGTTTTTT
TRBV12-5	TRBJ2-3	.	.	CASGLAPLTDTQYF	TGTGCTAGTGGTTTGGCCCCCTTGACAGATACGCAGTATTTT
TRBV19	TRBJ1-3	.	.	CASSIGYRASGNTIYF	TGTGCCAGTAGTATAGGTTACAGGGCCTCTGGAAACACCATATATTTT
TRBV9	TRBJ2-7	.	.	CASSPRAGNSYEQYF	TGTGCCAGCAGCCCCCGTGCGGGCAACTCCTACGAGCAGTACTTC
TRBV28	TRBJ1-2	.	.	CASSRGGSPYGYTF	TGTGCCAGCAGTCGGGGGGGTTCGCCCTATGGCTACACCTTC
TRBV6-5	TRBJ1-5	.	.	CASRFSGLNQPQHF	TGTGCCAGCAGGTTTTCAGGGCTTAATCAGCCCCAGCATTTT